This T cell receptor (beta chain) comes out of a study of T-cell reconstitution after alpha-beta-depleted transplantation in children. Unique molecular identifiers were used to barcode this TCRbeta library. Via MiXCR, TCRdb re-called the PCR reads, giving one row per CDR3 protein. The table shows about 400,000 distinct CDR3 sequences, with over 20% occurring only once. Germline V gene sequence: CDR1 SGHVS, CDR2 FNYEAQ. The CDR3 loop spans 16 amino acids. The V end was cut by 1 base, the J end by 0 bases, with 10 bases between. This clonotype was detected only once. Sample: PBMCs from the stem cell graft donor, taken from the stem cell graft. This chain links TRBV7-6 with TRBJ2-1, with a possible D match to TRBD2 (5 bases). This TCR derives from a human donor who donated a stem cell graft to a child with acute myeloid leukemia. The DNA for the CDR3 is TGTGCCAGCAGCTTAGGTGGTAGCGCCTCCTACAATGAGCAGTTCTTC. This codes for CASSLGGSASYNEQFF.